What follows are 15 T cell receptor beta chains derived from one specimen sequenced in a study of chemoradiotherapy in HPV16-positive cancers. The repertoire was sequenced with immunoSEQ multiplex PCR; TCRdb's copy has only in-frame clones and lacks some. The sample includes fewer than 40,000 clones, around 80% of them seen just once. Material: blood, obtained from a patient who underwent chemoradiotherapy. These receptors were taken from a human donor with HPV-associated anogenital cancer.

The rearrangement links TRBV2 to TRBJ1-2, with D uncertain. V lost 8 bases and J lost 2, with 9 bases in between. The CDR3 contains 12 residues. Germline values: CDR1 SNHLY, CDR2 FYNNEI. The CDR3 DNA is TGTGCCAGCGACCCGGGAAACTATGGCTACACCTTC. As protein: CASDPGNYGYTF.

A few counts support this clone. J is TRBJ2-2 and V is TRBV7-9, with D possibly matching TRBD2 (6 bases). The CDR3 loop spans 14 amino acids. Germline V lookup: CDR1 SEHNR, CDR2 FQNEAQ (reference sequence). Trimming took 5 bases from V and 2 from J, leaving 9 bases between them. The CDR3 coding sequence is TGTGCCAGCAGCGTGGGACTTAACACCGGGGAGCTGTTTTTT. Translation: CASSVGLNTGELFF.

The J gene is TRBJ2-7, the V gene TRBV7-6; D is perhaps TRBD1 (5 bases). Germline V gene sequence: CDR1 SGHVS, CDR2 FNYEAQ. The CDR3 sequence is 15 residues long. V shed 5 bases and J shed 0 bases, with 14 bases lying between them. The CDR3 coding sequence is TGTGCCAGCAGCGGTACAGGTGCGGTCTCCTACGAGCAGTACTTC. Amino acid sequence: CASSGTGAVSYEQYF.

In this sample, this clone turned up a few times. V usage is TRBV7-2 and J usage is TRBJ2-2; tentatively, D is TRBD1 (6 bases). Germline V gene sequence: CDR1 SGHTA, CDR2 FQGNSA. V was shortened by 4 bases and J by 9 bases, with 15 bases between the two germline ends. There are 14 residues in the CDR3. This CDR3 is CASSWGTLSRELFF. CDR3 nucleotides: TGTGCCAGCAGCTGGGGGACACTGAGTAGGGAGCTGTTTTTT.

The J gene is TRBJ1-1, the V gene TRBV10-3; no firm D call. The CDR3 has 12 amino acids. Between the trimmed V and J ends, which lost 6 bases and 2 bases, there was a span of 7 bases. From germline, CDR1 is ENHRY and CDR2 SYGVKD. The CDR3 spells CAIRSQNTEAFF. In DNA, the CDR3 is TGTGCCATCAGGAGCCAAAACACTGAAGCTTTCTTT.

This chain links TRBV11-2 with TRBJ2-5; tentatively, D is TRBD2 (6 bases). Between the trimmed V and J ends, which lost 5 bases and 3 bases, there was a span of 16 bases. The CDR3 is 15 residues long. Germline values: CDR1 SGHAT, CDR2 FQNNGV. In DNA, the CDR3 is TGTGCCAGCAGCCCTGGGACTCTCGGGAAAGAGACCCAGTACTTC. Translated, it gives CASSPGTLGKETQYF.

The CDR3 DNA is TGTGCCTGGAGGGAAACTCAGGGGTTCATGAACACTGAAGCTTTCTTT. It is translated as CAWRETQGFMNTEAFF. This chain links TRBV30 with TRBJ1-1; TRBD1 is a possible D gene (6 bases). The V gene's germline CDR1 is GTSNPN and CDR2 SVGIG (reference sequence). CDR3 length: 16 residues. V lost 3 bases to trimming and J lost 0 bases, with 17 bases between them.

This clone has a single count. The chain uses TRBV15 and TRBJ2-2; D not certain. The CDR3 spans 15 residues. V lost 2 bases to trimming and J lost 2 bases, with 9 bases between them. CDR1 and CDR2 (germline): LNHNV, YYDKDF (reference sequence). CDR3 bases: TGTGCCACCAGCAGAAGGCAGGCCAACACCGGGGAGCTGTTTTTT. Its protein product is CATSRRQANTGELFF.

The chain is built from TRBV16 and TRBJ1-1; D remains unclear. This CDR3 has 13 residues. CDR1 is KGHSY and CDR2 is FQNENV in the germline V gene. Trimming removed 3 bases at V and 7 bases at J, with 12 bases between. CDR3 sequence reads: CASSQEPGGEAFF. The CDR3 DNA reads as TGTGCCAGCAGCCAGGAGCCCGGAGGTGAAGCTTTCTTT.

DNA of the CDR3: TGTGCCAGCAGCCGGACCCAAGAGGGCATTCAGTACTTC. Protein product: CASSRTQEGIQYF. The chain couples TRBV5-4 to TRBJ2-4, with D possibly matching TRBD2 (5 bases). The germline gives CDR1 SGHNT, CDR2 YYREEE (reference sequence). The CDR3 has 13 amino acids. With 4 bases removed from V and 9 bases from J, the gap between germline ends came to 14 bases.

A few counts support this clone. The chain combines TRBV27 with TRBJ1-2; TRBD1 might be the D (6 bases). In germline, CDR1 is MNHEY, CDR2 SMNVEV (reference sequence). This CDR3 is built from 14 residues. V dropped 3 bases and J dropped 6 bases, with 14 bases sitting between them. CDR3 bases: TGTGCCAGCAGTTTGTGGGGGGCGAGCGATGGCTACACCTTC. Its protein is CASSLWGASDGYTF.

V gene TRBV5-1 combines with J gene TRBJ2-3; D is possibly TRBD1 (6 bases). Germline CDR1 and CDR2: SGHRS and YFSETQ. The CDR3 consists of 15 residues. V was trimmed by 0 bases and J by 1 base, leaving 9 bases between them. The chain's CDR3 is CASSLAQGGTDTQYF. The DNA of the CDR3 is TGCGCCAGCAGCTTGGCACAGGGAGGCACAGATACGCAGTATTTT.

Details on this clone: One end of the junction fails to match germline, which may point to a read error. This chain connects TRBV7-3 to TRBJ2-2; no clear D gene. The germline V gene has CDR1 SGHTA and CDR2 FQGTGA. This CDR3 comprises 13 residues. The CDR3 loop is CASSLTNTGELFF. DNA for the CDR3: TGTGCCAGCAGCTTAACGAATACCGGGGAGCTGTTTTTT.

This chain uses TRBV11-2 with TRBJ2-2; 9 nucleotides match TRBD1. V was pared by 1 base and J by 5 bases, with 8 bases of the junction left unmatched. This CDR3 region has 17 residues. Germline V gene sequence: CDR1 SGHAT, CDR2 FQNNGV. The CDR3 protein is CASSLVGDRAWTGELFF. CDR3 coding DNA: TGTGCCAGCAGCTTAGTAGGGGACAGGGCCTGGACCGGGGAGCTGTTTTTT.

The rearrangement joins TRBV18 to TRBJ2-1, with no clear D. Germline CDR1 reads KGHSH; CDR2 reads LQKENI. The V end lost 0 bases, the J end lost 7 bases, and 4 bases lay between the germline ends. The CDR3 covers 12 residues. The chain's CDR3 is CASSPPGNEQFF. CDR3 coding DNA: TGTGCCAGCTCACCACCCGGTAATGAGCAGTTCTTC.